Many counts were recorded for the clone carrying this T cell receptor (beta chain). Germline V gene sequence: CDR1 LGHDT, CDR2 YNNKEL (reference sequence). This CDR3 has 13 residues. With 5 bases clipped from V and 4 bases from J, the junction kept 3 bases outside the gene matches. These data belong to a study of regulatory T cells in long-lasting Graves disease. Time point of the sample: newly diagnosed GD, antithyroid drugs for less than 3 months. The TCR library used RNA extracted from PBMCs. Building of the TCR beta libraries involved iRepertoire HTBI primers and Arm-PCR of CDR3 regions. TCRdb passed the multiplex PCR reads through MiXCR, listing each CDR3 protein once. The repertoire holds over 500,000 distinct CDR3 sequences, with 15% to 20% as singletons. The same specimen was also included in a second study, on T cells in Graves' hyperthyroidism and ophthalmopathy. In that study: A lack of ophthalmopathy progression within 18 months defined stable Graves' hyperthyroidism. First-round RT-PCR of the TCR CDR3 relied on the HTBI primer set.

This TCR was recovered from a woman aged 25-40 years with Graves disease. The material sequenced was peripheral blood mononuclear cells (PBMCs), taken at new diagnosis, from a patient treated with antithyroid drugs. The chain uses TRBV3-1 and TRBJ1-2; 8 nucleotides line up with TRBD1. CDR3 DNA: TGTGCCAGCAGCGGACAGGGCAGCTATGGCTACACCTTC. It yields the protein CASSGQGSYGYTF.